The 28 T cell receptor beta chains in this list originate from one sample, sequenced in a study of cytotoxic CD8 clonotypes in ibrutinib-treated CLL. Some clones are missing from TCRdb's copy, which holds only in-frame ones; the method was immunoSEQ multiplex PCR. This table holds 100,000 to 150,000 clones, approximately 83% found once. The starting material was PBMCs, obtained after 24 months of ibrutinib treatment. The receptors stem from a human donor with chronic lymphocytic leukemia.

This chain links TRBV18 with TRBJ2-1; a possible D gene is TRBD1 (6 bases). CDR1 is KGHSH, CDR2 LQKENI, per germline. The V and J ends lost 3 bases and 16 bases respectively, with 28 bases between them. The CDR3 totals 16 residues. CDR3 bases: TGTGCCAGCTCACCCTTTGCAGGGGTCGATAGTTTCCGGCAATTCTTC. Its translation is CASSPFAGVDSFRQFF. The complete variable domain, with remaining parts taken from reference TRBV18 and TRBJ2-1, reads NAGVMQNPRHLVRRRGQEARLRCSPMKGHSHVYWYRQLPEEGLKFMVYLQKENIIDESGMPKERFSAEFPKEGPSILRIQQVVRGDSAAYFCASSPFAGVDSFRQFFGPGTRLTVL.

The chain is built from TRBV4-1 and TRBJ1-2; D is possibly TRBD1 (5 bases). V was cut by 4 bases and J by 6 bases, with 15 bases left in between. The CDR3 is made up of 14 amino acids. Germline CDR1 MGHRA, CDR2 YSYEKL. Here the CDR3 DNA reads TGCGCCAGCAGCCGCTCGTTCAGGGCGAATGGCTACACCTTC. Translated: CASSRSFRANGYTF.

The CDR3 loop reads CASSPNRDIIKTFF. For the CDR3, the DNA is TGTGCCAGCAGTCCCAACCGGGACATAATTAAGACGTTTTTT. The chain uses TRBV28 and TRBJ1-4; D perhaps matches TRBD1 (6 bases). Per the germline V gene, CDR1 is MDHEN and CDR2 is SYDVKM. The V gene lost 5 bases and the J gene lost 16 bases, with 23 bases spanning the gap. The CDR3 totals 14 residues.

The rearrangement links TRBV7-2 to TRBJ2-4; D ambiguous. The CDR3 totals 15 residues. Trimming left V 1 base short and J 6 bases short, with 13 bases between. Germline CDR1 and CDR2: SGHTA and FQGNSA. CDR3 in amino acids: CASSLDPSSRNIQYF. The CDR3 nucleotides are TGTGCCAGCAGCTTAGACCCTAGTAGTAGAAACATTCAGTACTTC.

The V and J genes are TRBV28 and TRBJ2-7; no definite D call. V gave up 5 bases and J gave up 1 base, with 3 bases separating them. The CDR3 sequence is 11 residues long. Germline assignment: CDR1 MDHEN and CDR2 SYDVKM. Written as DNA, the CDR3 is TGTGCCAGCAGTCAATCCTACGAGCAGTACTTC. Amino acids: CASSQSYEQYF. The full variable domain, with the rest looked up from reference TRBV28 and TRBJ2-7, is DVKVTQSSRYLVKRTGEKVFLECVQDMDHENMFWYRQDPGLGLRLIYFSYDVKMKEKGDIPEGYSVSREKKERFSLILESASTNQTSMYLCASSQSYEQYFGPGTRLTVT.

The chain is built from TRBV6-5 and TRBJ1-1, with D possibly TRBD1 on 6 matching bases. CDR1 is MNHEY and CDR2 is SVGAGI in the germline V gene. Trimming removed 6 bases at V and 8 bases at J, with 16 bases between. The CDR3 extends over 13 amino acids. The DNA for the CDR3 is TGTGCCAGCAGCACCGGGTGGAGGGGGGAAGCTTTCTTT. Encoded protein: CASSTGWRGEAFF.

The chain couples TRBV5-4 to TRBJ2-5; maybe TRBD1 (5 bases). CDR3 length: 15 amino acids. The V and J ends lost 0 bases and 14 bases respectively, with 23 bases between them. Germline-derived CDR1 and CDR2 are SGHNT and YYREEE (reference sequence). As DNA, the CDR3 is TGTGCCAGCAGCTTGGCTGCCACAGGCTATCCTCGGATTTACTTC. This sequence encodes CASSLAATGYPRIYF.

The chain links TRBV7-3 to TRBJ2-6, with D perhaps TRBD2 (6 bases). Looked up from germline, CDR1 is SGHTA and CDR2 is FQGTGA. V was pared by 5 bases and J by 0 bases, with 17 bases between. This CDR3 has 18 amino acids. The CDR3 reads CASSESGDWYSGANVLTF. The CDR3 DNA sequence: TGTGCCAGCAGCGAATCCGGGGACTGGTACTCTGGGGCCAACGTCCTGACTTTC.

The rearrangement links TRBV19 to TRBJ1-5; TRBD1 is a possible D gene (6 bases). Trimming took off 7 bases at V and 5 bases at J, with 15 bases between the two ends. CDR1 and CDR2 (germline): LNHDA, SQIVND (reference sequence). This CDR3 contains 14 residues. The CDR3 nucleotides read TGTGCCAGTACCCGCCGGACAGCCTATCAGCCCCAGCATTTT. The encoded protein is CASTRRTAYQPQHF.

V gene TRBV11-1 combines with J gene TRBJ1-6; 8 nucleotides agree with TRBD1. Germline V lookup: CDR1 SGHAT, CDR2 FQDESV (reference sequence). This CDR3 has 17 residues. J was trimmed by 0 bases and V by 4 bases; bases with no gene match: 5. The CDR3 sequence is CASSSATGGSYNSPLHF. In DNA, the CDR3 is TGTGCCAGCAGCTCCGCCACAGGGGGCTCCTATAATTCACCCCTCCACTTT.

V and J are TRBV6-5 and TRBJ2-1; D uncertain. V was cut by 2 bases and J by 0 bases, with 8 bases left in between. The germline V gene encodes CDR1 MNHEY and CDR2 SVGAGI. The CDR3 spans 15 residues. In nucleotides, the CDR3 is TGTGCCAGCAGTTACGAAGATAGCTCCTACAATGAGCAGTTCTTC. Amino acids: CASSYEDSSYNEQFF.

This rearrangement joins TRBV4-1 to TRBJ1-3; a possible D gene is TRBD1 (6 bases). V was pared by 1 base and J by 2 bases, with 15 bases between. CDR1 MGHRA and CDR2 YSYEKL come from the germline V gene. CDR3 length equals 17 residues. The CDR3 DNA follows: TGCGCCAGCAGCCAAGGACAGGCCCGTGGGACTGGAAACACCATATATTTT. It translates to CASSQGQARGTGNTIYF.

The gene calls are TRBV6-5 and TRBJ2-5; D is uncertain. The CDR3 is 14 residues long. Germline assignment: CDR1 MNHEY and CDR2 SVGAGI. Trimming removed 2 bases from V and 4 bases from J, with 11 bases in between. CDR3 DNA sequence: TGTGCCAGCAGTTACGTCGCCGGTGGAGAGACCCAGTACTTC. Protein: CASSYVAGGETQYF.

This clone was counted a few times. This sequence joins TRBV6-5 and TRBJ1-2; TRBD1 matches at 9 bases. The CDR3 totals 15 residues. V lost 2 bases, J lost 4 bases, and 5 bases stayed unmatched. Germline V CDR1 and CDR2: MNHEY, SVGAGI. The CDR3 bases are TGTGCCAGCAGTTACGATGGGACAGGGATCTATGGCTACACCTTC. Translated, it gives CASSYDGTGIYGYTF.

This clone came up a few times. This chain links TRBV5-8 with TRBJ2-3; no firm D call. Trimming took 0 bases from V and 5 from J, leaving 7 bases between them. Germline CDR1 SGHTS, CDR2 YDEGEE. This CDR3 comprises 13 residues. CDR3 nucleotide sequence: TGTGCCAGCAGCTTGGGGCCCGAAGATACGCAGTATTTT. Translating gives CASSLGPEDTQYF.

The chain links TRBV9 to TRBJ1-6; tentatively, D is TRBD1 (5 bases). V lost 4 bases, J lost 5 bases, and 10 bases lay in between. Germline V gene lookup returns CDR1 SGDLS and CDR2 YYNGEE. The CDR3 loop spans 14 amino acids. CDR3: CASSLGRDNSPLHF. DNA of the CDR3: TGTGCCAGCAGCCTGGGCAGGGATAATTCACCCCTCCACTTT.

The chain couples TRBV19 to TRBJ2-4; D call uncertain. V shed 1 base and J shed 6 bases, with 13 bases lying between them. Germline V lookup: CDR1 LNHDA, CDR2 SQIVND (reference sequence). The length of the CDR3 is 15 residues. CDR3 in DNA: TGTGCCAGTAGTATAGGTGGAGTTTCCCGAAACATTCAGTACTTC. Its translation is CASSIGGVSRNIQYF.

This chain uses TRBV5-1 with TRBJ1-6; no clear D gene. V was shortened by 0 bases and J by 6 bases, with 16 bases between the two germline ends. The germline V gene has CDR1 SGHRS and CDR2 YFSETQ. The CDR3 covers 17 residues. The CDR3 loop is CASSLGENIGSNSPLHF. The CDR3 bases are TGCGCCAGCAGCTTGGGGGAAAACATAGGGAGTAATTCACCCCTCCACTTT.

As DNA, the CDR3 is TGCGCCAGCAGCCAAGATACCCCCGGCGGGATTGGCAATCAGCCCCAGCATTTT. Protein product: CASSQDTPGGIGNQPQHF. The chain carries TRBV4-1 and TRBJ1-5; D gene uncertain. V lost 0 bases and J lost 2, with 17 bases in between. From germline, CDR1 is MGHRA and CDR2 YSYEKL. This CDR3 is 18 amino acids long.

This clone was recorded a few times. The chain links TRBV7-2 to TRBJ1-1; D may be TRBD1 (6 bases). Trimming removed 4 bases from V and 1 base from J, with 10 bases in between. The CDR3 is made up of 14 amino acids. Per the germline V gene, CDR1 is SGHTA and CDR2 is FQGNSA. Written as DNA, the CDR3 is TGTGCCAGCAGCTATACGGACAGGAACACTGAAGCTTTCTTT. Its protein is CASSYTDRNTEAFF.

This chain uses TRBV4-2 with TRBJ2-7; no firm D call. The germline V gene has CDR1 LGHNA and CDR2 YNFKEQ. The length of the CDR3 is 13 residues. Trimming took 0 bases from V and 7 from J, leaving 10 bases between them. CDR3 loop: CASSQELRREQYF. Here the CDR3 DNA reads TGTGCCAGCAGCCAAGAACTACGGAGAGAGCAGTACTTC.

This chain uses TRBV7-9 with TRBJ1-3, with 9 nucleotides matching TRBD1. Germline CDR1 SEHNR, CDR2 FQNEAQ (reference sequence). The CDR3 extends over 16 amino acids. V dropped 5 bases and J dropped 0; count of bases not matched to a gene: 5. CDR3 nucleotide sequence: TGTGCCAGCAGCCAACGACAGGGGGGCTCTGGAAACACCATATATTTT. This gives the protein CASSQRQGGSGNTIYF.

V gene TRBV5-4 combines with J gene TRBJ1-6; the D gene is possibly TRBD1 (6 bases). Germline loops: CDR1 SGHNT, CDR2 YYREEE (reference sequence). V was shortened by 4 bases and J by 10 bases, with 15 bases between the two germline ends. The CDR3 consists of 14 residues. The CDR3 loop is CASSANRVESPLHF. In DNA, the CDR3 is TGTGCCAGCAGCGCTAACAGGGTTGAGTCACCCCTCCACTTT.

This rearrangement joins TRBV18 to TRBJ2-5; D may correspond to TRBD1 or TRBD2 (5 bases each). CDR1 and CDR2 (germline): KGHSH, LQKENI. This CDR3 has 16 amino acids. Trimming cost V 5 bases and J 4 bases, with 20 bases left between them. The CDR3: CASSVPGRASAETQYF. CDR3 nucleotide sequence: TGTGCCAGCTCAGTACCGGGACGGGCCTCGGCAGAGACCCAGTACTTC.

This clone was seen only a few times. The chain employs TRBV10-3 and TRBJ1-4; D remains unclear. The CDR3 has 13 residues. CDR1 and CDR2 (germline): ENHRY, SYGVKD. V dropped 2 bases and J dropped 5 bases, with 6 bases sitting between them. CDR3 nucleotide sequence: TGTGCCATCAGTGAGCCCAGAAATGAAAAACTGTTTTTT. Its protein is CAISEPRNEKLFF.

The chain carries TRBV28 and TRBJ1-1; the D is unclear. Deletions cut 6 bases from V and 1 base from J, with 6 bases between. Germline V gene lookup returns CDR1 MDHEN and CDR2 SYDVKM. The CDR3 is 12 amino acids. The DNA for the CDR3 is TGTGCCAGCAGGAGTACGAACACTGAAGCTTTCTTT. This translates into CASRSTNTEAFF.

This rearrangement joins TRBV6-5 to TRBJ2-7; 9 bases fit TRBD1. The J segment lost 2 bases and the V segment lost 0 bases, leaving 2 bases of the junction unmatched. The CDR3 runs to 15 residues. CDR1 and CDR2 from the germline V gene are MNHEY and SVGAGI. CDR3 bases: TGTGCCAGCAGTTACTCGACAGGGGGGGCCTACGAGCAGTACTTC. Protein product: CASSYSTGGAYEQYF.

The rearrangement uses TRBV28 and TRBJ1-3, with D perhaps TRBD1 (6 bases). The CDR3 has 13 residues. Germline V gene lookup returns CDR1 MDHEN and CDR2 SYDVKM. The V end was cut by 5 bases, the J end by 9 bases, with 14 bases between. The CDR3 reads CASSDTGSGTIYF. CDR3 nucleotides: TGTGCCAGCAGTGATACAGGGTCGGGCACCATATATTTT.